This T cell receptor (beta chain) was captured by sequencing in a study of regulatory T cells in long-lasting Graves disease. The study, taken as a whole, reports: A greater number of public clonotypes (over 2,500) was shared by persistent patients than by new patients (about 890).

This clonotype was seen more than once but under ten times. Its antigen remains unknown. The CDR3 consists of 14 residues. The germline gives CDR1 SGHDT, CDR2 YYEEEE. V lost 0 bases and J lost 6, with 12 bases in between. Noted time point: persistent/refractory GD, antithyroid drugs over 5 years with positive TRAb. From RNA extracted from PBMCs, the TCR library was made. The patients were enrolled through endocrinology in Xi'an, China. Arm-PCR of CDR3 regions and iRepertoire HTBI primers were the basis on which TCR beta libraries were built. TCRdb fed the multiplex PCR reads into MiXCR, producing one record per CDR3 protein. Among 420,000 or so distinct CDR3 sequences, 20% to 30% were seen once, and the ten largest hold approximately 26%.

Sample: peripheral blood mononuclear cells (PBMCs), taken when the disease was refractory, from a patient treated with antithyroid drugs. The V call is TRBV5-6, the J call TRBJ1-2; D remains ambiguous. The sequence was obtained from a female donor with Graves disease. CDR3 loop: CASSLGLDTNGYTF. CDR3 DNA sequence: TGTGCCAGCAGCTTGGGTTTAGACACTAATGGCTACACCTTC.